This T cell receptor beta chain emerged from a study of molecular identifiers for immune sequencing clone quantification. Comments on this clonotype: Antigen unknown. This may stem from a read error, because a much larger clone lies one nucleotide away.

Findings of the study overall: Clones with over 20 RNA copies captured over 97% of effector molecules but under 1% of naive ones. Detecting spiked Jurkat TCR RNA from one cell among 1 million or so naive cells was reportedly possible.

TCRdb re-called the PCR reads with MiXCR, one entry per CDR3 protein. The sample consists of some 320,000 distinct CDR3 sequences, roughly a fifth of them appearing once. With 2 bases clipped from V and 10 bases from J, the junction kept 11 bases outside the gene matches. The CDR3 length is 17 residues. Germline lookup yields CDR1 SNHLY and CDR2 FYNNEI. The sample taken for sequencing was naive CD8+ T cells from blood, with Jurkat cell RNA spiked in. The subset is: FACS-sorted CD8+CD4-CCR7+CD45RA+ naive T cells. The sequence derives from a human donor in good health. Some libraries in this study had Jurkat cell RNA spiked in. This chain uses TRBV2 with TRBJ2-3, with 14 bases lining up with TRBD2. The CDR3 here is CASSERLAGGPEVAQYF. The CDR3 DNA sequence: TGTGCCAGCAGTGAACGACTAGCGGGAGGGCCGGAGGTTGCGCAGTATTTT.